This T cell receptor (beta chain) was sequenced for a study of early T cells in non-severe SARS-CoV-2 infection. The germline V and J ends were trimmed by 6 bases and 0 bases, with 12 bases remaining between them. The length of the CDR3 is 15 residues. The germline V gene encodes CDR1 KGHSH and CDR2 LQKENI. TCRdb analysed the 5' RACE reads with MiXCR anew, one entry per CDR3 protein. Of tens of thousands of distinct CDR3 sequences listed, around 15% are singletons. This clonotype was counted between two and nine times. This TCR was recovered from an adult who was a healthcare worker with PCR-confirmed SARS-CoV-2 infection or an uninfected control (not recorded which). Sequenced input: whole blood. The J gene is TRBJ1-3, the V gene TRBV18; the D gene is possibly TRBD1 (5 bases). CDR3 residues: CASSRDGSSGNTIYF. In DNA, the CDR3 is TGTGCCAGCTCGCGGGACGGGAGCTCTGGAAACACCATATATTTT.